Shown below are 10 T cell receptor beta chains from a single sample sequenced in a study of early T cells in non-severe SARS-CoV-2 infection. TCRdb re-derived calls from the 5' RACE reads in MiXCR, one entry per CDR3 protein. This table has 63,000 or so distinct CDR3 sequences, roughly 11% appearing once. Material: whole blood, obtained at baseline. These receptors all stem from an adult who was a healthcare worker with PCR-confirmed SARS-CoV-2 infection or an uninfected control (not recorded which).

This clonotype was counted a few times. The chain carries TRBV5-5 and TRBJ2-7, with 7 bases fitting TRBD1. CDR1 is SGHKS and CDR2 is YYEKEE in the germline V gene (reference sequence). CDR3 length: 16 residues. J was trimmed by 2 bases and V by 1 base; bases with no gene match: 9. CDR3 nucleotides: TGTGCCAGCAGCTTGACGCCTAACAGGGGCACCTACGAGCAGTACTTC. Its protein is CASSLTPNRGTYEQYF.

This clonotype was detected ten times or more. This rearrangement joins TRBV29-1 to TRBJ2-5; no definite D call. From germline, CDR1 is SQVTM and CDR2 ANQGSEA. This CDR3 is 13 amino acids long. V gave up 1 base and J gave up 5 bases, with 11 bases separating them. CDR3 region: CSVEGRFVETQYF. CDR3 in DNA: TGCAGCGTTGAAGGACGGTTCGTGGAGACCCAGTACTTC.

The J gene is TRBJ2-3, the V gene TRBV7-3; TRBD1 might be the D (6 bases). Germline CDR1 and CDR2: SGHTA and FQGTGA. The CDR3 has 14 amino acids. V was shortened by 5 bases and J by 2 bases, with 11 bases between the two germline ends. In DNA, the CDR3 is TGTGCCAGCAGCCCCGGGACATTCACAGATACGCAGTATTTT. Its translation: CASSPGTFTDTQYF.

This clonotype appeared many times. The rearrangement uses TRBV20-1 and TRBJ2-3; no definite D call. This CDR3 comprises 15 residues. Trimming shortened V by 5 bases and J by 2 bases, and 17 bases separated the two germline ends. Germline assignment: CDR1 DFQATT and CDR2 SNEGSKA (reference sequence). The CDR3, as DNA: TGCAGTGCTCCCGCCCCCGCATCTTACACAGATACGCAGTATTTT. Its protein product is CSAPAPASYTDTQYF.

As for this clonotype: An end of the junction differs from the germline gene, which may be a read error. The CDR3 loop is CASSLYSGGSYEQYF. The CDR3 nucleotides are TGTGCCAGCTCACTTTATAGCGGGGGGTCCTACGAACAGTACTTC. This sequence joins TRBV18 and TRBJ2-7; the match to TRBD2 covers 10 bases. The germline V gene encodes CDR1 KGHSH and CDR2 LQKENI. The length of the CDR3 is 15 residues.

This clonotype was seen ten or more times. The rearrangement links TRBV7-2 to TRBJ2-3; D ambiguous. Germline V CDR1 and CDR2: SGHTA, FQGNSA. The CDR3 covers 16 residues. V lost 6 bases and J lost 10, with 26 bases in between. The CDR3 region has the DNA TGTGCCAGCAGGACAAGGCGTATGTATGGCCTACCGCCGCAGTATTTT. Its protein product is CASRTRRMYGLPPQYF.

The chain recombines TRBV2 with TRBJ2-3; 7 bases agree with TRBD2. With V trimmed by 5 bases and J by 6 bases, 11 bases remained unmatched. This CDR3 spans 15 amino acids. Germline CDR1 reads SNHLY; CDR2 reads FYNNEI. The CDR3 loop reads CASSLGPAGPDTQYF. CDR3 DNA sequence: TGTGCCAGCAGTCTGGGCCCAGCGGGGCCGGATACGCAGTATTTT. The full variable domain, in which reference TRBV2 and TRBJ2-3 provide the parts outside the CDR3, is EPEVTQTPSHQVTQMGQEVILRCVPISNHLYFYWYRQILGQKVEFLVSFYNNEISEKSEIFDDQFSVERPDGSNFTLKIRSTKLEDSAMYFCASSLGPAGPDTQYFGPGTRLTVL.

In its sample, this clonotype was seen a few times. This sequence joins TRBV20-1 and TRBJ2-3; D gene uncertain. The CDR3 totals 15 residues. Germline CDR1 and CDR2: DFQATT and SNEGSKA (reference sequence). V lost 2 bases and J 0 bases, leaving 12 bases between the germline ends. DNA for the CDR3: TGCAGTGCTAGAAACGTGGGCCGCAGCACAGATACGCAGTATTTT. As protein: CSARNVGRSTDTQYF.

This clonotype was counted only a few times. V is TRBV19 and J is TRBJ2-1; D remains unclear. Germline V CDR1 and CDR2: LNHDA, SQIVND (reference sequence). With 5 bases removed from V and 5 bases from J, the gap between germline ends came to 7 bases. CDR3 size: 12 residues. CDR3 protein: CASSVYDNEQFF. CDR3 nucleotide sequence: TGTGCCAGTAGTGTATACGACAATGAGCAGTTCTTC.

This clonotype has ten or more counts. This chain joins TRBV2 and TRBJ1-5; D gene ambiguous. From germline, CDR1 is SNHLY and CDR2 FYNNEI. Trimming took off 5 bases at V and 0 bases at J, with 5 bases between the two ends. CDR3 length: 13 amino acids. The DNA for the CDR3 is TGTGCCAGCAGTAGAAATAGCAATCAGCCCCAGCATTTT. Residues: CASSRNSNQPQHF.